The source of this T cell receptor (beta chain) is a study of high-grade serous ovarian cancer treatment subgroups. Produced via immunoSEQ multiplex PCR; TCRdb's table is partial and in-frame only. Here the sample spans 25,000 to 30,000 clones, 84% being singletons. The table lists this clone with a count of one. Tumor tissue was taken before any definitive surgery or chemotherapy was given. This clonotype was obtained from a human donor with high-grade serous ovarian cancer. Sample: tumor tissue.

CDR3 residues: CASSHYTDTQYF. The CDR3 nucleotides read TGTGCCAGCAGCCACTACACAGATACGCAGTATTTT. The gene calls are TRBV7-2 and TRBJ2-3; unclear D gene. Looked up from germline, CDR1 is SGHTA and CDR2 is FQGNSA. The CDR3 is 12 amino acids. V shed 5 bases and J shed 2 bases, with 5 bases lying between them.